The 14 T cell receptor beta chains presented below share a single source sample, sequenced in a study of T-cell memory formation after mild COVID-19. TCRdb re-derived calls from the 5' RACE reads in MiXCR, one entry per CDR3 protein. Of roughly 250,000 distinct CDR3 sequences in the sample, about 16% were seen once. The sequenced sample consisted of PBMCs or a T cell subset sorted from them (not recorded which). The source of these receptors is a man aged 18 to 30 who had mild COVID-19 (a few samples of this study predate the infection). Cell type and time point are not known.

This clonotype has a handful of counts. This sequence joins TRBV11-3 and TRBJ2-1, with 7 bases aligning to TRBD2. V was pared by 5 bases and J by 0 bases, with 13 bases of the junction left unmatched. The CDR3 runs to 18 residues. CDR1 SGHNT and CDR2 YENEEA come from the germline V gene. The CDR3 region has the DNA TGTGCCAGCAGCCCGGGCCTCGGGGGGTTAAGCTCCTACAATGAGCAGTTCTTC. Translated, it gives CASSPGLGGLSSYNEQFF.

This clonotype was found many times. The chain combines TRBV3-1 with TRBJ2-7; D gene uncertain. Trimming removed 1 base at V and 2 bases at J, with 12 bases between. The germline gives CDR1 LGHDT, CDR2 YNNKEL (reference sequence). The CDR3 spans 15 residues. Here the CDR3 DNA reads TGTGCCAGCAGCCAAGGGGGATTAAACCCCTACGAGCAGTACGTC. This gives the protein CASSQGGLNPYEQYV.

The rearrangement uses TRBV7-3 and TRBJ1-5, with a tentative D call TRBD1 (6 bases). Germline V gene data show CDR1 as SGHTA and CDR2 as FQGTGA. V was trimmed by 5 bases and J by 0 bases, leaving 20 bases between them. The CDR3 consists of 18 residues. CDR3 bases: TGTGCCAGCAGCCCTCCCTCACAGGGAACCCCTAGCAATCAGCCCCAGCATTTT. This translates into CASSPPSQGTPSNQPQHF.

This clonotype was observed a handful of times. The rearrangement joins TRBV28 to TRBJ2-1; 10 bases line up with TRBD2. Germline values: CDR1 MDHEN, CDR2 SYDVKM. CDR3 length: 16 amino acids. Germline trimming cut 4 bases from V and 8 bases from J; bases unmatched to any gene: 11. CDR3 loop: CASSSNKRGGRDEQFF. CDR3 nucleotide sequence: TGTGCCAGCAGTTCCAACAAGCGGGGGGGCAGGGATGAGCAGTTCTTC.

The sample holds a few counts of this clonotype. This rearrangement joins TRBV12-5 to TRBJ2-2; 10 nucleotides align to TRBD2. V trimming: 2 bases; J trimming: 7 bases; junction bases outside the gene matches: 10. The CDR3 is made up of 17 amino acids. In germline, CDR1 is LGHNT, CDR2 FRNRAP. The CDR3 loop is CASGLKILAGTIGELFF. The CDR3 DNA sequence: TGTGCTAGTGGTTTGAAAATACTAGCGGGGACGATCGGGGAGCTGTTTTTT.

This clonotype was seen more than once but under ten times. This chain uses TRBV27 with TRBJ1-5; a possible D gene is TRBD1 (5 bases). The CDR3 consists of 13 residues. Germline V gene data show CDR1 as MNHEY and CDR2 as SMNVEV (reference sequence). V lost 6 bases and J lost 7, with 13 bases in between. CDR3 loop: CASSRGRGQPQHF. The DNA of the CDR3 is TGTGCCAGCAGCCGCGGGCGGGGCCAGCCCCAGCATTTT.

This clonotype showed up just a few times. The gene calls are TRBV5-1 and TRBJ2-7; TRBD1 agrees at 9 bases. Germline CDR1 and CDR2: SGHRS and YFSETQ. V shed 5 bases, J shed 6 bases, and the junction held 12 bases outside the gene matches. The CDR3 is 15 residues long. CDR3 bases: TGCGCCAGCAGTCAAAATCCGGGACAGGGCGCCGAGCAGTACGTC. It is translated as CASSQNPGQGAEQYV.

The chain joins TRBV2 to TRBJ2-3, with D possibly TRBD1 on 5 matching bases. CDR3 length equals 13 residues. The V end was cut by 2 bases, the J end by 4 bases, with 7 bases between. CDR1 SNHLY and CDR2 FYNNEI come from the germline V gene. CDR3: CASSEQGPDTQYF. The CDR3 DNA reads as TGTGCCAGCAGTGAACAGGGTCCAGATACGCAGTATTTT.

The rearrangement joins TRBV6-1 to TRBJ2-7; D is possibly TRBD2 (5 bases). The V end lost 6 bases, the J end lost 6 bases, and 15 bases lay between the germline ends. The germline V gene has CDR1 MNHNS and CDR2 SASEGT. There are 13 residues in the CDR3. The CDR3 DNA sequence: TGTGCCAGCAGCCAAGAGGGTTTCTGCGAGCAGTACTTC. This translates into CASSQEGFCEQYF.

The CDR3 DNA reads as TGTGCCAGCAGTTACGCACTAGCGGGGGGGCCCTACGAGCAGTACTTC. It encodes CASSYALAGGPYEQYF. The genes are TRBV6-2 or TRBV6-3 and TRBJ2-7; 13 bases fit TRBD2. The CDR3 extends over 16 amino acids. Trimming at V came to 2 bases and at J to 2 bases, leaving 3 bases not matched to a gene. Per the germline V gene, CDR1 is MNHEY and CDR2 is SVGEGT.

Many counts were recorded for this clonotype. This sequence joins TRBV12-3 or TRBV12-4 and TRBJ1-6; possibly TRBD1 for D (6 bases). The CDR3 totals 15 residues. Trimming removed 7 bases from V and 10 bases from J, with 20 bases in between. The CDR3 here is CASTLQGSKRSPLHF. The CDR3, as DNA: TGTGCCAGCACCTTACAGGGTAGTAAACGATCACCCCTCCACTTT.

This clonotype has a handful of counts. This chain joins TRBV3-1 and TRBJ2-5; 8 bases line up with TRBD2. Germline V CDR1 and CDR2: LGHDT, YNNKEL (reference sequence). J was trimmed by 4 bases and V by 6 bases; bases with no gene match: 7. The CDR3 length is 14 residues. CDR3 DNA sequence: TGTGCCAGCAGTCCGGCGGGGGGCGCAGAGACCCAGTACTTC. This sequence encodes CASSPAGGAETQYF.

The chain combines TRBV4-2 with TRBJ2-1; TRBD1 might be the D (5 bases). Germline CDR1 reads LGHNA; CDR2 reads YNFKEQ. The CDR3 has 13 residues. V was clipped by 3 bases and J by 5 bases, with 8 bases between them. The CDR3 DNA is TGTGCCAGCAGCCAGCAGGGTGACAATGAGCAGTTCTTC. Translating gives CASSQQGDNEQFF.

This clonotype has just a few counts. This chain links TRBV7-2 with TRBJ2-5; possible D gene TRBD2, 7 bases. This CDR3 region has 16 residues. Between the trimmed V and J ends, which lost 2 bases and 5 bases, there was a span of 18 bases. Germline lookup yields CDR1 SGHTA and CDR2 FQGNSA. The CDR3 protein is CASSLSPPGGGETQYF. The CDR3, as DNA: TGTGCCAGCAGCTTATCCCCCCCGGGCGGGGGCGAGACCCAGTACTTC.